The rows below give T cell receptor beta chains drawn from one sample of a study of PD-1 blockade in classical Hodgkin lymphoma. Produced via immunoSEQ multiplex PCR; TCRdb's table is partial and in-frame only. Here the sample spans thousands of clones, 80% to 90% being singletons. The sequencing here drew on CD4+ T cells from blood, taken at baseline. Receptors originate from a human donor with classical Hodgkin lymphoma. Both conserved end residues are part of each CDR3. A D gene is named only where the DNA matches it firmly. Clone size appears in some rows only: once, few, many, or a class for an expanded clone.

>NA|NA|TRBV6-5|TRBJ2-7
CASSGPGGSEQYF
TGTGCCAGCAGTGGGCCTGGAGGGTCCGAGCAGTACTTC
>few|TRBD2|TRBV5-4|TRBJ2-3
CASSRGGGGTDTQYF
TGTGCCAGCAGCCGCGGCGGGGGGGGCACAGATACGCAGTATTTT
>once|NA|TRBV2|TRBJ1-5
CASSARYRDGQPQHF
TGTGCCAGCAGCGCTCGATACAGGGACGGGCAGCCCCAGCATTTT
>NA|NA|TRBV4-1|TRBJ1-1
CASSQDVGSFTEAFF
TGCGCCAGCAGCCAAGATGTGGGCAGTTTCACTGAAGCTTTCTTT
>NA|NA|TRBV29-1|TRBJ1-1
CSAPGTPMNTEAFF
TGCAGCGCTCCAGGGACACCTATGAACACTGAAGCTTTCTTT
>NA|TRBD2|TRBV18|TRBJ2-1
CASSPGLAGEYNEQFF
TGTGCCAGCTCACCAGGACTAGCGGGAGAGTACAATGAGCAGTTCTTC
>NA|NA|TRBV27|TRBJ2-7
CASSFGFSYEQYF
TGTGCCAGCAGTTTTGGTTTCTCCTACGAGCAGTACTTC
>NA|NA|TRBV7-2|TRBJ1-3
CASSLAAGSSGNTIYF
TGTGCCAGCAGCTTAGCAGCAGGTAGCTCTGGAAACACCATATATTTT
>NA|NA|TRBV7-8|TRBJ1-2
CASSLIRAGMRGYTF
TGTGCCAGCAGCTTAATTAGGGCGGGAATGAGAGGCTACACCTTC
>NA|TRBD1|TRBV7-8|TRBJ1-3
CASSLGSMGPGGSSGNTIYF
TGTGCCAGCAGCTTAGGGTCGATGGGTCCAGGGGGTAGCTCTGGAAACACCATATATTTT
>NA|NA|TRBV4-1|TRBJ1-1
CASSHLQGLNTEAFF
TGCGCCAGCAGCCACCTACAGGGATTGAACACTGAAGCTTTCTTT
>NA|NA|TRBV7-9|TRBJ1-5
CASSLGDFSNQPQHF
TGTGCCAGCAGCTTAGGGGACTTTAGCAATCAGCCCCAGCATTTT
>NA|TRBD2|TRBV30|TRBJ2-7
CAWSAGTSSYEQYF
TGTGCCTGGAGTGCTGGGACTAGCTCCTACGAGCAGTACTTC
>NA|NA|TRBV5-1|TRBJ1-1
CASSLLGTPEAFF
TGCGCCAGCAGCTTGCTGGGTACACCTGAAGCTTTCTTT
>NA|NA|TRBV2|TRBJ1-5
CASSADGNSNQPQHF
TGTGCCAGCAGTGCCGACGGTAATAGCAATCAGCCCCAGCATTTT
>once|NA|TRBV30|TRBJ1-2
CAWSATGGYTF
TGTGCCTGGAGTGCGACCGGAGGCTACACCTTC
>NA|NA|TRBV7-8|TRBJ2-2
CASSLARFGGRNTGELFF
TGTGCCAGCAGCTTAGCCAGATTCGGGGGCAGGAACACCGGGGAGCTGTTTTTT
>NA|TRBD2|TRBV5-1|TRBJ2-3
CASSLGTSGGAGTDTQYF
TGCGCCAGCAGCTTGGGGACTAGCGGGGGGGCCGGGACAGATACGCAGTATTTT
>NA|TRBD1|TRBV29-1|TRBJ1-2
CSVGQGALGYTF
TGCAGCGTTGGACAGGGGGCGCTTGGCTACACCTTC
>NA|NA|TRBV9|TRBJ2-3
CASSVGLEDTQYF
TGTGCCAGCAGCGTAGGGTTGGAAGATACGCAGTATTTT
>NA|NA|TRBV4-1|TRBJ2-1
CASSQDSSGYNEQFF
TGCGCCAGCAGCCAAGATAGTTCAGGCTACAATGAGCAGTTCTTC
>once|NA|TRBV18|TRBJ2-5
CASSQGTERETQYF
TGTGCCAGCTCTCAAGGGACGGAGAGGGAGACCCAGTACTTC
>NA|NA|TRBV2|TRBJ2-2
CASSAQGPTGELFF
TGTGCCAGCAGTGCCCAAGGACCCACCGGGGAGCTGTTTTTT
>NA|NA|TRBV2|TRBJ1-6
CASGREVDNSPLHF
TGTGCCAGCGGAAGGGAGGTGGATAATTCACCCCTCCACTTT
>NA|NA|TRBV5-4|TRBJ2-7
CASSFGVTYEQYF
TGTGCCAGCAGCTTTGGAGTAACCTACGAGCAGTACTTC
>NA|NA|TRBV10-3|TRBJ2-1
CAIQKGGDNEQFF
TGTGCCATCCAAAAGGGTGGGGACAATGAGCAGTTCTTC
>NA|TRBD1|TRBV5-4|TRBJ1-1
CASSNGQGKTEAFF
TGTGCCAGCAGTAACGGACAGGGAAAAACTGAAGCTTTCTTT
>NA|NA|TRBV6-1|TRBJ2-7
CASRLAFYEQYF
TGTGCCAGCAGGTTGGCCTTCTACGAGCAGTACTTC
>NA|NA|TRBV4-1|TRBJ1-3
CASSPGWPSGNTIYF
TGCGCCAGCAGCCCGGGCTGGCCTTCTGGAAACACCATATATTTT
>NA|NA|TRBV7-8|TRBJ1-1
CASSFKRLNTEAFF
TGTGCCAGCAGCTTTAAAAGGTTGAACACTGAAGCTTTCTTT
>NA|NA|TRBV11-2|TRBJ1-3
CASRIGGKRNTIYF
TGTGCCAGCAGAATTGGAGGAAAAAGAAACACCATATATTTT
>NA|TRBD1|TRBV7-2|TRBJ2-3
CASSPDRGVDTQYF
TGTGCCAGCAGCCCTGACAGGGGGGTAGATACGCAGTATTTT
>NA|TRBD1|TRBV28|TRBJ1-2
CAGSQGAPRDYGYTF
TGTGCCGGCAGTCAGGGGGCGCCCCGGGACTATGGCTACACCTTC
>NA|TRBD2|TRBV5-1|TRBJ2-2
CASSSAGRDTGELFF
TGCGCCAGCAGCTCAGCGGGGAGGGACACCGGGGAGCTGTTTTTT
>once|NA|TRBV9|TRBJ1-2
CASSVDGGGVGYTF
TGTGCCAGCAGCGTGGATGGGGGGGGCGTAGGCTACACCTTC
>NA|NA|TRBV7-8|TRBJ2-3
CASSLLPGPNTDTQYF
TGTGCCAGCAGCTTATTGCCGGGACCAAACACAGATACGCAGTATTTT
>few|NA|TRBV9|TRBJ1-2
CASSARELRGYTF
TGTGCCAGCAGCGCCCGGGAACTGCGGGGCTACACCTTC
>NA|NA|TRBV27|TRBJ2-3
CASSHGGGVRTDTQYF
TGTGCCAGCAGCCATGGCGGGGGCGTTAGGACAGATACGCAGTATTTT